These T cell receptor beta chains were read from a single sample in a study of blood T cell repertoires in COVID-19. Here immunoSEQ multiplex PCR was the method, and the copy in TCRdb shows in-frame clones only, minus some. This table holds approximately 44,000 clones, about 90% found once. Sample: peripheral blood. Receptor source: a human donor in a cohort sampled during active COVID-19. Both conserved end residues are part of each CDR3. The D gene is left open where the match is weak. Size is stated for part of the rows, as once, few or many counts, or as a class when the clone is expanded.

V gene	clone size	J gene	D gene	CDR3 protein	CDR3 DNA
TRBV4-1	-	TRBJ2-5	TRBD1	CASSQTGRETQYF	TGCGCCAGCAGCCAGACAGGGCGGGAGACCCAGTACTTC
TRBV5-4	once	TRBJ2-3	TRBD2	CASSSQVGGGAGTDTQYF	TGTGCCAGCAGCTCTCAGGTCGGCGGGGGGGCGGGTACAGATACGCAGTATTTT
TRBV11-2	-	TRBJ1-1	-	CASSLDLSPQNTEAFF	TGTGCCAGCAGCTTAGATCTAAGCCCTCAGAACACTGAAGCTTTCTTT
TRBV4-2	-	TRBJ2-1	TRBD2	CASSHLSGTSGASYNEQFF	TGTGCCAGCAGCCATCTCTCCGGGACTAGCGGGGCATCCTACAATGAGCAGTTCTTC
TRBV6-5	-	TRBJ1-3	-	CASSFRNTIYF	TGTGCCAGCAGTTTTAGAAACACCATATATTTT
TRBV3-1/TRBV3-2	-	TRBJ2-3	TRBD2	CASSQRREGRADTQYF	TGTGCCAGCAGCCAGAGGCGGGAGGGCCGCGCAGATACGCAGTATTTT
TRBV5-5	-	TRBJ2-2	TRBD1	CATKLTGGADVAGELFF	TGTGCCACTAAGTTGACAGGGGGCGCGGATGTCGCCGGGGAGCTGTTTTTT
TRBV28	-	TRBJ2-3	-	CASSQPSGTDTQYF	TGTGCCAGCAGCCAACCCTCGGGCACAGATACGCAGTATTTT
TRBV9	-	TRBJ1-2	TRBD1	CASSDDRGNGYTF	TGTGCCAGCAGCGATGACAGGGGGAATGGCTACACCTTC
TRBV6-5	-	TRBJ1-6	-	CASSYTPGRNSPLHF	TGTGCCAGCAGTTACACTCCAGGGAGGAATTCACCCCTCCACTTT
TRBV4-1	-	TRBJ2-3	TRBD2	CASSRGTSGSLFTDTQYF	TGCGCCAGCAGCCGCGGGACTAGCGGGTCTCTTTTCACAGATACGCAGTATTTT
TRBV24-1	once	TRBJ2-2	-	CATSEQRGYTGELFF	TGTGCCACCAGTGAGCAAAGGGGTTACACCGGGGAGCTGTTTTTT
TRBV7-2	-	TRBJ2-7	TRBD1	CASSTTGTGVSYEQYF	TGTGCCAGCAGCACAACCGGGACAGGGGTGTCCTACGAGCAGTACTTC
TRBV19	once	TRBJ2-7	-	CASSFQGSADEQYF	TGTGCCAGTAGTTTCCAGGGATCCGCCGACGAGCAGTACTTC
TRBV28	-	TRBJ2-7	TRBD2	CASSLEAGAGSYEQYF	TGTGCCAGCAGTTTGGAGGCGGGAGCGGGCTCCTACGAGCAGTACTTC
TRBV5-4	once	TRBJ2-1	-	CASSSHTLEREQFF	TGTGCCAGCAGCTCCCACACTCTAGAGAGGGAGCAGTTCTTC
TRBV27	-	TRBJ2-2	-	CASTSPTGELFF	TGTGCCAGCACCTCCCCGACCGGGGAGCTGTTTTTT
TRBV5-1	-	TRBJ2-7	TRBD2	CASSLASGRYTYEQYF	TGCGCCAGCAGCTTGGCTAGCGGGAGGTACACCTACGAGCAGTACTTC
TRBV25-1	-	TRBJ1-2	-	CATRDRAEGGYTF	TGTGCCACTAGAGACAGAGCCGAAGGTGGCTACACCTTC
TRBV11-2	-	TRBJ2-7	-	CASSFGSYEQYF	TGTGCCAGCAGCTTCGGCTCCTACGAGCAGTACTTC